Shown below are 26 T cell receptor beta chains from a single sample sequenced in a study of T cells expressing NK-cell markers. TCRdb re-called the 5' RACE reads and shows each CDR3 protein once, DNA omitted. The listing records some 440,000 distinct CDR3 sequences. Sequencing was carried out using blood T cells: a sorted CD56 or NKG2C T cell subset, CD4+ or CD8+ T cells, or bulk PBMC T cells (not recorded which). These TCRs come from a woman aged 45-65 years in good health.

V is TRBV30 and J is TRBJ1-2; TCRdb calls TRBD1, which cannot be checked without DNA. This CDR3 region has 15 residues. Germline CDR1 and CDR2: GTSNPN and SVGIG (reference sequence). The CDR3 is CAIHLPGQGYYGYTF.

This chain uses TRBV10-3 with TRBJ1-1; TCRdb's assignment of TRBD1 cannot be checked, as there is no DNA. The CDR3 consists of 16 residues. Germline values: CDR1 ENHRY, CDR2 SYGVKD. CDR3 region: CAITSNRDVRNTEAFF.

The chain has TRBV20-1 and TRBJ1-5; without DNA, the TCRdb call of TRBD1 cannot be checked. This CDR3 contains 16 residues. From germline, CDR1 is DFQATT and CDR2 SNEGSKA (reference sequence). This CDR3 reads CSAQNRAPDSNQPQHF.

V usage is TRBV6-5 and J usage is TRBJ1-2. CDR1 MNHEY and CDR2 SVGAGI come from the germline V gene. The CDR3 has 15 amino acids. CDR3 in amino acids: CASSYDPDLNYGYTF.

The chain couples TRBV21-1 to TRBJ2-7; TCRdb proposes TRBD1, but this gene call is untestable without DNA. TRBV21-1 is a pseudogene segment. This CDR3 spans 14 amino acids. CDR3 amino acids: CASSNKGQSYEQYF.

The J gene is TRBJ2-4, the V gene TRBV7-2; TCRdb indicates TRBD1, and absent DNA this call remains unverified. The germline CDR1 and CDR2 sequences are SGHTA and FQGNSA. The CDR3 is made up of 18 amino acids. CDR3 loop: CASSLTQGGTLAKNIQYF.

CDR3 amino acids: CASSQPPFGTGSTGELFF. The rearrangement links TRBV4-1 to TRBJ2-2; TCRdb selects TRBD1, and the lack of DNA leaves this call unchecked. Looked up from germline, CDR1 is MGHRA and CDR2 is YSYEKL. The CDR3 is 18 residues long.

This chain uses TRBV5-1 with TRBJ2-1; TCRdb calls TRBD2, which cannot be checked without DNA. This CDR3 contains 16 residues. Germline V CDR1 and CDR2: SGHRS, YFSETQ. CDR3 residues: CASTRSPAGLYNEQFF.

The rearrangement links TRBV29-1 to TRBJ2-1; TCRdb designates TRBD2, a call that cannot be tested without DNA. This CDR3 has 13 amino acids. Germline V gives CDR1 SQVTM, CDR2 ANQGSEA. The CDR3 region is CSLERGNYNEQFF.

This chain uses TRBV11-3 with TRBJ2-1; the D gene TCRdb calls, TRBD2, cannot be checked with no DNA. Germline values: CDR1 SGHNT, CDR2 YENEEA. The CDR3 spans 15 residues. The CDR3 loop is CASSLSSPPYNEQFF.

The CDR3 spells CASSVVGSPGNEQFF. The chain links TRBV9 to TRBJ2-1. Germline loops: CDR1 SGDLS, CDR2 YYNGEE. This CDR3 is 15 amino acids long.

The chain uses TRBV11-2 and TRBJ1-5. Germline V lookup: CDR1 SGHAT, CDR2 FQNNGV. This CDR3 spans 13 amino acids. CDR3 region: CASSLEDLSPQHF.

This chain uses TRBV29-1 with TRBJ1-5. Germline CDR1 SQVTM, CDR2 ANQGSEA. This CDR3 contains 12 residues. Here the CDR3 reads CSVERLNQPQHF.

The chain couples TRBV29-1 to TRBJ2-5. The CDR3 has 12 amino acids. Germline V CDR1 and CDR2: SQVTM, ANQGSEA. CDR3 sequence: CSASVTAETQYF. Complete variable domain (other parts from reference TRBV29-1 and TRBJ2-5): SAVISQKPSRDICQRGTSLTIQCQVDSQVTMMFWYRQQPGQSLTLIATANQGSEATYESGFVIDKFPISRPNLTFSTLTVSNMSPEDSSIYLCSASVTAETQYFGPGTRLLVL.

This rearrangement joins TRBV7-9 to TRBJ2-5; TCRdb designates TRBD2, a call that cannot be tested without DNA. From germline, CDR1 is SEHNR and CDR2 FQNEAQ (reference sequence). The CDR3 contains 14 residues. CDR3 in amino acids: CASSSGPIGETQYF.

The CDR3 loop is CSARGPPTGGFTYEQYF. The J gene is TRBJ2-7, the V gene TRBV20-1; the TCRdb call, TRBD1, lacks DNA for checking. The length of the CDR3 is 17 residues. Germline CDR1 and CDR2: DFQATT and SNEGSKA (reference sequence).

The chain uses TRBV4-1 and TRBJ1-1. Per the germline V gene, CDR1 is MGHRA and CDR2 is YSYEKL. This CDR3 spans 18 amino acids. CDR3: CASSLPLRQGFMNTEAFF.

The V call is TRBV5-1, the J call TRBJ1-4; TCRdb proposes TRBD1, but this gene call is untestable without DNA. The CDR3 is 16 amino acids. CDR1 SGHRS and CDR2 YFSETQ come from the germline V gene. CDR3 sequence reads: CASSPPFGQGGEKLFF.

The chain couples TRBV20-1 to TRBJ1-4; TCRdb designates TRBD1, a call that cannot be tested without DNA. This CDR3 is built from 13 residues. The germline V gene has CDR1 DFQATT and CDR2 SNEGSKA (reference sequence). CDR3 protein: CSARGQGGEKLFF.

V usage is TRBV30 and J usage is TRBJ2-1; absent DNA, TCRdb's TRBD1 call cannot be checked. CDR1 GTSNPN and CDR2 SVGIG come from the germline V gene (reference sequence). The length of the CDR3 is 15 residues. The CDR3 is CAWSGGGTVLNEQFF.

The chain links TRBV10-3 to TRBJ2-3; TCRdb designates TRBD1, a call that cannot be tested without DNA. The CDR3 totals 15 residues. Germline values: CDR1 ENHRY, CDR2 SYGVKD. The CDR3 is CAISGKGGDTDTQYF.

J is TRBJ2-4 and V is TRBV7-2. Germline V gene data show CDR1 as SGHTA and CDR2 as FQGNSA. CDR3 length: 11 amino acids. The CDR3 is CASSIGLPQYF.

This chain connects TRBV29-1 to TRBJ2-2; TCRdb picks TRBD2, but there is no DNA to check that call. CDR1 and CDR2 (germline): SQVTM, ANQGSEA. The CDR3 sequence is 14 residues long. CDR3 sequence reads: CSVRLVQNTGELFF.

The J gene is TRBJ2-5, the V gene TRBV11-2. Germline V gives CDR1 SGHAT, CDR2 FQNNGV. This CDR3 is built from 14 residues. The chain's CDR3 is CASSLGYSQETQYF.

The J gene is TRBJ2-1, the V gene TRBV3-1; absent DNA, TCRdb's TRBD1 call cannot be checked. Germline loops: CDR1 LGHDT, CDR2 YNNKEL (reference sequence). This CDR3 spans 13 amino acids. CDR3 sequence reads: CASRVGGLNEQFF.

The gene calls are TRBV10-3 and TRBJ2-5; with no DNA, the TCRdb D assignment of TRBD1 cannot be verified. Germline CDR1 and CDR2: ENHRY and SYGVKD. The length of the CDR3 is 15 residues. The CDR3 loop reads CAITRTGGKGETQYF.